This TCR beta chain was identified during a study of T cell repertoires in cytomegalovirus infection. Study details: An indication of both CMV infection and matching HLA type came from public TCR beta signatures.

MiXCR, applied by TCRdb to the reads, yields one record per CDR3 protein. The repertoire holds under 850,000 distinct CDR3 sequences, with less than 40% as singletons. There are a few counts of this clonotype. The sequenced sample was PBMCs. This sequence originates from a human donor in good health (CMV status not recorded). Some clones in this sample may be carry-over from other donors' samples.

CDR3 nucleotides: TGTGCCAGCAGTTTACACAGGGCTCTCGGTAATCAGCCCCAGCATTTT. Encoded protein: CASSLHRALGNQPQHF. The V gene is TRBV28, the J gene TRBJ1-5, with D perhaps matching TRBD1 (6 bases). Trimming took 2 bases from V and 4 from J, leaving 15 bases between them. Germline V CDR1 and CDR2: MDHEN, SYDVKM. This CDR3 has 16 amino acids.